The subject of this entry is one TCR beta chain. This clonotype appeared a few times. The clone's antigen remains unknown. No qualities accompany the bases; no much larger clone lies one base away. This record comes from a study of T cells in Graves' hyperthyroidism and ophthalmopathy (dated by TCRdb to 2018 to 2020). Study-wide context: Peripheral blood samples were taken at initial diagnosis, before any treatment was given. A discovery cohort of around 98 patients, approximately 45 with Graves' ophthalmopathy and 55 to 60 with stable Graves' hyperthyroidism, was used to find distinguishing TCR V-J signatures. Prospective prediction of ophthalmopathy was tested in an independent validation cohort of approximately 19 hyperthyroidism patients and 17 patients who later progressed to ophthalmopathy. The roughly 100 discovery patients were divided at random into training and test sets in a 7:3 ratio. In addition, the study compared T-cell repertoires in thyroid tissue and in blood from about 6 Graves' hyperthyroidism patients. Once sampling was done, hyperthyroidism patients were given methimazole at a starting dose of 30 mg daily, whereas ophthalmopathy patients were given high-dose intravenous methylprednisolone. According to the paper, TCR Vbeta CDR3 sequencing was carried out on 135 peripheral blood samples, which came from some 41 ophthalmopathy, around 75 hyperthyroidism and approximately 17 progressor patients. Study-wide findings and limitations: Most expanded thyroid clonotypes (frequency above 0.001) were also found in blood, which suggests that blood repertoires may mirror thyroid immune responses. Ophthalmopathy was separated from stable hyperthyroidism by a 13 V-J signature model, with approximately 90% sensitivity and roughly 81% specificity obtained in cross-validation and 80%/75% obtained in testing. Sample size was not statistically predetermined, and investigators were not blinded to group allocation. In validation, progression to ophthalmopathy was predicted by the model with 55% to 71% sensitivity and about 72% specificity, a median of roughly 6 months before onset.

In the ophthalmopathy patients, disease was moderately to severely active, with a Clinical Activity Score of 3 or more, a NOSPECS grade of 4 or more, and a duration of less than 3 months. Patients with uncontrolled infections, other autoimmune diseases, pregnancy or lactation were excluded. Diagnoses relied on clinical symptoms, serum thyroxine and TRAb, thyroid ultrasound and orbital computed tomography. Ficoll-Paque density gradient centrifugation was used to isolate PBMCs from approximately 11 ml of fresh peripheral blood. Total RNA was extracted with Trizol reagent, and quality was checked on an Agilent 2100 Bioanalyzer. The TCR beta CDR3 regions were amplified from the RNA transcripts. The first round of RT-PCR for the TCR CDR3 was performed with the HTBI primer set and the Qiagen OneStep RT-PCR kit. A second multiplex PCR round built the libraries, followed by size selection and purification. Sequencing of the libraries was done on an Illumina HiSeq2000 using paired-end 100 bp reads. Processing in the source paper ran as follows. SOAPnuke was used to process the raw data, with reads discarded if the reads contained adapters or uncalled bases, had a mean Phred below 15, or lacked an exact constant-primer or identifier match. COPE v1.2.5 was used to merge the high-quality paired reads, and each unique nucleotide sequence was defined as a clonotype. MiTCR v1.1 was used to align clonotypes to the IMGT TRBV, TRBD and TRBJ reference segments. Only V-J combinations with frequency above 0.0001, covering approximately 99% of repertoires, were analysed. A TCS score was defined as the ratio of F50 (clonal expansion) to E x V (chaos), with BLOSUM62-based TCRdist applied between CDR3 peptides within each V-J. Welch's t-statistics and random forest reduced roughly 500 V-J features to some 14, which were used in a naive Bayes classifier (R e1071). Using fastp at Q25 and MiXCR, TCRdb reprocessed the public reads and kept productive beta chains. Each entry merges the rows of one CDR3 protein and shows their most common DNA and genes. These V and J calls are TCRdb output, not the study's own analysis. This sample gives 560,000 or so distinct CDR3 sequences in total; 15% to 20% of them show up just once. The ten largest clones represent approximately 50% of the sample.

The germline V gene (reference sequence) provides CDR1 DFQATT and CDR2 SNEGSKA. The trim is 0 bases for V and 0 bases for J, with a gap of 11 bases between the germline ends. The CDR3 spans 15 residues, from the cysteine through the phenylalanine. Of the read, only the CDR3 DNA is kept; its 45 bases are in frame from base 1. The chain uses TRBV20-1 and TRBJ1-1; tentative D gene TRBD1, with 5 bases matching. The sequence came from a man between 40 and 49 years old with Graves' ophthalmopathy. The sample consisted of blood. Here the CDR3 is given as CSARDFGGLNTEAFF. The DNA sequence follows: TGCAGTGCTAGAGATTTCGGGGGATTGAACACTGAAGCTTTCTTT.